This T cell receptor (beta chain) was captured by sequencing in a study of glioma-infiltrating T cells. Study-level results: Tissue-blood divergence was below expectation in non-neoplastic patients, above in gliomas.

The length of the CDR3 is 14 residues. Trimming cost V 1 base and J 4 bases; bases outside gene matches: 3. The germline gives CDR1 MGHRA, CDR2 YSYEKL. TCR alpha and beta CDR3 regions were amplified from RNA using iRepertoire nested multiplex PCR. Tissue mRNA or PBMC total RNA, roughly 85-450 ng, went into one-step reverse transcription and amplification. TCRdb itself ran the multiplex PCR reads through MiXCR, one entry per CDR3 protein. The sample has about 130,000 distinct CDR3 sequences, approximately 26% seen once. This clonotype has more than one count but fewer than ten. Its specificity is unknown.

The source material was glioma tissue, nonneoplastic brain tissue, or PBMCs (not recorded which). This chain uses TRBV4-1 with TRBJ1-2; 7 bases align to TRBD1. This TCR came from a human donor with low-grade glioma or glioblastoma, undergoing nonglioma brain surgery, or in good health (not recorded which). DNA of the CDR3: TGCGCCAGCAGCCAAGTCCGGGACAGCTATGGCTACACCTTC. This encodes CASSQVRDSYGYTF.